Listed below are T cell receptor beta chains from one sample, sequenced in a study of early T cells in non-severe SARS-CoV-2 infection. Via MiXCR, TCRdb re-called the 5' RACE reads, giving one row per CDR3 protein. The sample lists 100,000 to 120,000 distinct CDR3 sequences; around 12% were seen once. The source was whole blood, collected at baseline. These receptors were obtained from an adult who was a healthcare worker with PCR-confirmed SARS-CoV-2 infection or an uninfected control (not recorded which). The CDR3 runs from the conserved cysteine through the conserved F or W. The D gene is left open where the match is weak. For some rows the clone size is stated as once, few or many, or as a class when expanded; others skip it.

clone_size d_call j_call v_call cdr3_length cdr3_aa cdr3_nt
. . TRBJ1-2 TRBV9 14 CASSAALGDYGYTF TGTGCCAGCAGCGCCGCTTTGGGGGACTATGGCTACACCTTC
few . TRBJ2-3 TRBV5-1 16 CASSFTDRRATDTQYF TGCGCCAGCAGCTTCACCGACAGGAGAGCCACAGATACGCAGTATTTT
. TRBD1 TRBJ1-1 TRBV5-1 15 CASSSLGQENTEAFF TGCGCCAGCAGCTCCCTAGGACAGGAGAACACTGAAGCTTTCTTT
few . TRBJ1-1 TRBV20-1 13 CSARVQVGTEAFF TGCAGTGCTAGAGTGCAGGTAGGCACTGAAGCTTTCTTT
few . TRBJ2-1 TRBV28 15 CASSGWGEAYNEQFF TGTGCCAGCAGTGGCTGGGGGGAAGCCTACAATGAGCAGTTCTTC
. . TRBJ1-4 TRBV7-6 14 CASSSQTGLEKLFF TGTGCCAGCAGCTCTCAGACAGGTCTTGAAAAACTGTTTTTT
few TRBD1 TRBJ2-7 TRBV2 13 CASKGDRGNEQYF TGTGCCAGCAAGGGGGACAGGGGTAACGAGCAGTACTTC
. . TRBJ2-7 TRBV30 11 CAWTDGYEQYF TGTGCCTGGACCGACGGATACGAGCAGTACTTC
. . TRBJ2-7 TRBV7-8 16 CASSLVWGRGSYEQYF TGTGCCAGCAGCTTAGTCTGGGGAAGGGGGTCCTACGAGCAGTACTTC
. . TRBJ2-2 TRBV2 14 CASWGDRNTGELFF TGTGCCAGCTGGGGGGACAGGAACACCGGGGAGCTGTTTTTT
many . TRBJ1-5 TRBV6-6 15 CASSYSGYGNQPQHF TGTGCCAGCAGTTACTCAGGGTATGGCAATCAGCCCCAGCATTTT
few . TRBJ2-7 TRBV5-1 13 CASRQGQTYEQYF TGCGCCAGCAGGCAGGGACAAACCTACGAGCAGTACTTC
few . TRBJ1-6 TRBV7-9 13 CASTRQSNSPLHF TGTGCCAGCACCAGACAGAGTAATTCACCCCTCCACTTT
few TRBD1 TRBJ2-2 TRBV7-8 16 CASSPGQGALTGELFF TGTGCCAGCAGCCCGGGACAGGGGGCGTTGACCGGGGAGCTGTTTTTT
. TRBD1 TRBJ1-3 TRBV11-2 18 CASSLGTGTALSGNTIYF TGTGCCAGCAGCTTGGGTACCGGGACAGCACTCTCTGGAAACACCATATATTTT
many . TRBJ1-1 TRBV25-1 13 CASTREMNTEAFF TGTGCCAGCACGCGGGAGATGAACACTGAAGCTTTCTTT
. . TRBJ2-7 TRBV11-2 15 CASSPGTFGTYEQYF TGTGCCAGCAGCCCCGGAACATTTGGGACCTACGAGCAGTACTTC
few . TRBJ1-6 TRBV5-1 14 CASSPSPDNSPLHF TGCGCCAGCAGCCCATCGCCAGATAATTCACCCCTCCACTTT
. . TRBJ1-2 TRBV2 15 CASSEEAGFTYGYTF TGTGCCAGCAGTGAGGAGGCAGGTTTCACCTATGGCTACACCTTC
. . TRBJ1-1 TRBV14 12 CASSREGTEAFF TGTGCCAGCAGCCGGGAGGGCACTGAAGCTTTCTTT
few . TRBJ1-1 TRBV29-1 14 CSVEGGFGGAEAFF TGCAGCGTTGAAGGAGGCTTTGGGGGAGCTGAAGCTTTCTTT
many . TRBJ2-3 TRBV24-1 15 CATSGTKRGTDTQYF TGTGCCACCAGTGGGACCAAGAGGGGCACAGATACGCAGTATTTT
. TRBD2 TRBJ2-7 TRBV12-3/TRBV12-4 15 CASSFWLAGGREQYF TGTGCCAGCAGTTTCTGGCTAGCGGGAGGACGGGAGCAGTACTTC
few TRBD1 TRBJ1-5 TRBV7-6 15 CASSFNQGAGQPQHF TGTGCCAGCAGCTTCAACCAGGGGGCAGGTCAGCCCCAGCATTTT
many TRBD2 TRBJ2-1 TRBV10-1 15 CASSDGSSGYNEQFF TGCGCCAGCAGTGACGGGTCTAGCGGCTACAATGAGCAGTTCTTC
few TRBD2 TRBJ2-3 TRBV20-1 19 CSARPLPTRTSRYTDTQYF TGCAGTGCTAGACCCCTCCCCACTAGGACTAGCAGATACACAGATACGCAGTATTTT
many . TRBJ2-1 TRBV2 16 CASSAARGRGRDEQFF TGTGCCAGCAGCGCTGCTAGGGGGAGAGGTAGGGATGAGCAGTTCTTC